The rows below give T cell receptor beta chains drawn from one sample of a study of CD8 T cells in ankylosing spondylitis. TCRdb ran MiXCR on the 5' RACE reads and lists one entry per CDR3 protein. Of approximately 150,000 distinct CDR3 sequences listed, 40% to 50% are singletons. The sample taken for sequencing was synovial fluid, either unsorted or a sorted T cell fraction (not recorded which). Receptor source: a male donor with ankylosing spondylitis. CDR3s include the opening cysteine and the closing phenylalanine or tryptophan. A D gene is named only where the DNA matches it firmly. Clone size is shown for a subset of rows, as once, few, many or a class of expanded clone.

clone size,D gene,CDR3 length,J gene,V gene,CDR3 protein,CDR3 DNA
few,TRBD2,11,TRBJ2-7,TRBV20-1,CSGGTTDEQYF,TGCAGTGGGGGGACTACTGACGAGCAGTACTTC
few,.,16,TRBJ2-5,TRBV4-3,CASSESRDSGIETQYF,TGCGCCAGCAGCGAAAGCCGGGACTCAGGAATAGAGACCCAGTACTTC
.,.,15,TRBJ1-1,TRBV5-1,CASSLFRHLNTEAFF,TGCGCCAGCAGCTTGTTTCGACACTTGAACACTGAAGCTTTCTTT
few,.,14,TRBJ2-5,TRBV20-1,CSARDRHDQETQYF,TGCAGTGCTAGAGATCGACACGACCAAGAGACCCAGTACTTC
.,.,16,TRBJ1-4,TRBV4-3,CASSSTRDGGRGELFF,TGCGCCAGCAGCTCTACCCGAGACGGCGGCAGGGGCGAACTGTTTTTT
.,.,14,TRBJ1-3,TRBV7-9,CASSFRGAGNTIYF,TGTGCCAGCAGCTTTCGGGGAGCTGGAAACACCATATATTTT
few,.,16,TRBJ1-6,TRBV6-1,CASSELAGDGNSPLHF,TGTGCCAGCAGTGAATTGGCAGGGGATGGTAATTCACCCCTCCACTTT
.,TRBD2,16,TRBJ2-7,TRBV7-9,CASSPVMGLAPYEQYF,TGTGCCAGCAGCCCTGTCATGGGACTAGCTCCCTACGAGCAGTACTTC
.,.,13,TRBJ1-2,TRBV29-1,CSVVLAGPYGYTF,TGCAGCGTTGTCCTGGCAGGCCCCTATGGCTACACCTTC
.,.,12,TRBJ2-7,TRBV20-1,CSAKQRSYEQYF,TGCAGTGCTAAGCAAAGGTCCTACGAGCAGTACTTC
.,.,15,TRBJ1-6,TRBV12-3/TRBV12-4,CASSLASSYNSPLHF,TGTGCCAGCAGTTTAGCGAGCTCCTATAATTCACCCCTCCACTTT
few,.,14,TRBJ2-7,TRBV27,CASSPSWGSYEQYF,TGTGCCAGCAGTCCGAGCTGGGGGTCCTACGAGCAGTACTTC
few,.,14,TRBJ1-2,TRBV13,CASSSSGANYGYTF,TGTGCCAGCAGCTCCAGCGGAGCTAACTATGGCTACACCTTC
.,TRBD1,13,TRBJ1-3,TRBV28,CATRDSSGNTIYF,TGTGCCACCCGGGACAGCTCTGGAAACACCATATATTTT
many,TRBD1,11,TRBJ1-2,TRBV13,CASSDDRAYTF,TGTGCCAGCAGCGATGACAGGGCCTACACCTTC
.,.,8,TRBJ1-5,TRBV5-1,CATSTQHF,TGCGCCACCTCGACCCAGCATTTT
.,.,15,TRBJ2-7,TRBV4-1,CASSQAGLTIYEQYF,TGCGCCAGCAGCCAAGCTGGGTTGACTATCTACGAGCAGTACTTC
.,.,20,TRBJ2-3,TRBV4-3,CASSQDRLLRRRVGTDTQYF,TGCGCCAGCAGCCAAGATAGGCTGCTCCGGAGGAGGGTGGGCACAGATACGCAGTATTTT
few,.,13,TRBJ2-3,TRBV29-1,CSVPGQYKDTQYF,TGCAGCGTGCCCGGACAGTACAAAGATACGCAGTATTTT
.,TRBD1,13,TRBJ1-4,TRBV12-3/TRBV12-4,CASSPGQGWKLFF,TGTGCCAGCAGTCCCGGACAGGGATGGAAACTGTTTTTT
.,.,14,TRBJ1-2,TRBV5-1,CASSRRTVPYGYTF,TGCGCCAGCAGCCGCCGGACAGTCCCCTATGGCTACACCTTC
few,TRBD1,12,TRBJ1-5,TRBV25-1,CASRQGYQPQHF,TGTGCCAGCAGACAGGGGTATCAGCCCCAGCATTTT
.,.,16,TRBJ2-3,TRBV7-9,CASSLALLGDTDTQYF,TGTGCCAGCAGCTTAGCGTTGTTGGGGGACACAGATACGCAGTATTTT
.,.,15,TRBJ1-1,TRBV18,CASSPKWQLNTEAFF,TGTGCCAGCTCACCAAAGTGGCAGCTGAACACTGAAGCTTTCTTT
few,.,16,TRBJ2-1,TRBV20-1,CSARAERGPTWNEQFF,TGCAGTGCTAGAGCTGAGAGAGGGCCGACGTGGAATGAGCAGTTCTTC
many,.,17,TRBJ2-1,TRBV12-3/TRBV12-4,CASSLDSWGVSYNEQFF,TGTGCCAGCAGTTTGGATTCCTGGGGAGTTTCCTACAATGAGCAGTTCTTC
.,TRBD2,14,TRBJ2-7,TRBV2,CASSDLGGGYEQYF,TGTGCCAGCAGTGATTTGGGCGGGGGCTACGAGCAGTACTTC
.,TRBD2,13,TRBJ2-7,TRBV4-1,CASSQSPLSGRNF,TGCGCCAGCAGCCAGAGCCCACTTAGCGGGAGAAACTTC
few,.,13,TRBJ2-4,TRBV12-3/TRBV12-4,CASSLRPWDIQYF,TGTGCCAGCAGTTTAAGACCCTGGGACATTCAGTACTTC
few,.,15,TRBJ2-2,TRBV3-1,CASSQVGWNTGELFF,TGTGCCAGCAGCCAAGTGGGTTGGAACACCGGGGAGCTGTTTTTT
.,.,16,TRBJ2-1,TRBV12-3/TRBV12-4,CASSLAAPGSFNEQFF,TGTGCCAGCAGTTTAGCCGCTCCGGGGAGTTTCAATGAGCAGTTCTTC